Shown below are 24 T cell receptor beta chains from a single sample sequenced in a study of cytomegalovirus exposure and HLA in healthy donors. The PCR made use of 60 Vbeta and 13 Jbeta primers. Sequenced by immunoSEQ multiplex PCR; TCRdb stores in-frame clones only, minus some. This table holds 300,000 or so clones, approximately 84% found once. The material sequenced was PBMCs. The receptors originated from a woman in her thirties or forties in good health and CMV-seropositive.

Worth noting for this clone: Distinct nucleotide sequences in the sample also encode this CDR3. The chain links TRBV5-1 to TRBJ2-3; 13 bases are a match to TRBD2. The CDR3 is made up of 15 amino acids. Germline V gene data show CDR1 as SGHRS and CDR2 as YFSETQ. The junction had 4 bases not matched to a gene; V was cut back by 4 bases and J by 5 bases. The CDR3 region is CASSLGLAGVDTQYF. The CDR3 DNA reads TGCGCCAGCAGCCTAGGACTAGCGGGAGTAGATACGCAGTATTTT.

This clone was counted only a few times. The CDR3 nucleotides read TGCAGCGTTGCGGACAGGCACTACGAGCAGTACTTC. This translates into CSVADRHYEQYF. V is TRBV29-1 and J is TRBJ2-7; 7 nucleotides match TRBD1. The J segment lost 3 bases and the V segment lost 4 bases, leaving 3 bases of the junction unmatched. The CDR3 runs 12 residues. The V gene's germline CDR1 is SQVTM and CDR2 ANQGSEA.

Turning to this clone: At one boundary the junction diverges from the germline segment, which might be a read error. This chain joins TRBV30 and TRBJ1-2; D not resolved. The CDR3 is 15 amino acids. Germline V gene sequence: CDR1 GTSNPN, CDR2 SVGIG (reference sequence). CDR3 in amino acids: CAWSAPSAAHYGHTF. The CDR3 bases are TGTGCCTGGAGTGCACCCTCCGCAGCCCACTATGGCCACACCTTC.

This chain joins TRBV7-3 and TRBJ1-2; D is ambiguous. The ends were cut back, 3 bases at V and 8 bases at J, with 16 bases in the middle. This CDR3 contains 14 residues. Per the germline V gene, CDR1 is SGHTA and CDR2 is FQGTGA. The CDR3: CASSFKPVIWGYTF. CDR3 bases: TGTGCCAGCAGCTTCAAACCGGTTATCTGGGGCTACACCTTC.

This sequence joins TRBV5-6 and TRBJ2-4; 9 nucleotides align to TRBD1. Germline V lookup: CDR1 SGHDT, CDR2 YYEEEE. The length of the CDR3 is 14 residues. The V segment lost 4 bases and the J segment 6 bases; nucleotides outside the gene matches: 5. The CDR3 DNA is TGTGCCAGCAGCACAGGGGGCGCAGGAAACATTCAGTACTTC. This encodes CASSTGGAGNIQYF.

This clone was seen more than once but under ten times. V gene TRBV5-5 combines with J gene TRBJ2-7; a weak D match, TRBD1 (6 bases). Germline V gene data show CDR1 as SGHKS and CDR2 as YYEKEE (reference sequence). V lost 2 bases and J 1 base, leaving 16 bases between the germline ends. This CDR3 has 16 residues. The CDR3 sequence is CASSLDRTPGSYEQYF. In DNA, the CDR3 is TGTGCCAGCAGCTTAGACAGGACTCCGGGATCCTACGAGCAGTACTTC.

This clone was counted between two and nine times. This chain connects TRBV7-2 to TRBJ1-5; no firm D call. Trimming removed 1 base from V and 6 bases from J, with 7 bases in between. The V gene's germline CDR1 is SGHTA and CDR2 FQGNSA. This CDR3 spans 13 amino acids. The CDR3 is CASSLGEAQPQHF. DNA for the CDR3: TGTGCCAGCAGCTTAGGGGAGGCTCAGCCCCAGCATTTT.

The chain couples TRBV6-6 to TRBJ1-1; 12 bases are shared with TRBD1. The V segment lost 5 bases and the J segment 4 bases; nucleotides outside the gene matches: 5. Per germline, CDR1 MNHNY and CDR2 SVGAGI (reference sequence). The CDR3 totals 15 residues. CDR3 sequence (DNA): TGTGCCAGCAGTGGGGACAGGGGGCGCCTCACTGAAGCTTTCTTT. Translating it yields CASSGDRGRLTEAFF.

This clone appeared a single time. V and J are TRBV29-1 and TRBJ2-1; TRBD2 agrees at 9 bases. The CDR3 is made up of 13 amino acids. The germline V gene has CDR1 SQVTM and CDR2 ANQGSEA. The V segment lost 7 bases and the J segment 9 bases; nucleotides outside the gene matches: 10. CDR3 in DNA: TGCAGCGCATACGGACTAGCGTGGGGTGAGCAGTTCTTC. Protein sequence: CSAYGLAWGEQFF.

This chain links TRBV5-1 with TRBJ2-7, with TRBD1 as a possible D gene (6 bases). V lost 1 base, J lost 2 bases, and 13 bases lay in between. The CDR3 runs to 15 residues. Germline V gene lookup returns CDR1 SGHRS and CDR2 YFSETQ. In DNA form, the CDR3 reads TGCGCCAGCAGCTTGCCACAGGGTGGCCCCTACGAGCAGTACTTC. This translates into CASSLPQGGPYEQYF.

The rearrangement joins TRBV23-1 to TRBJ1-5; D is undetermined. Being an ORF, TRBV23-1 has a function that is uncertain. The CDR3 contains 15 residues. Trimming took off 10 bases at V and 5 bases at J, with 21 bases between the two ends. This CDR3 is CATPCTEVRYQPQHF. Written as DNA, the CDR3 is TGCGCCACTCCGTGTACGGAGGTTAGGTATCAGCCCCAGCATTTT.

The V call is TRBV4-3, the J call TRBJ1-2; 7 bases agree with TRBD1. V lost 0 bases to trimming and J lost 4 bases; unmatched junction nucleotides: 14. The CDR3 consists of 18 residues. Germline assignment: CDR1 LGHNA and CDR2 YSLEER. The CDR3 DNA sequence: TGCGCCAGCAGCCAAGAGATTCGCGGACAGGTATCCGGCTATGGCTACACCTTC. Its translation is CASSQEIRGQVSGYGYTF.

V usage is TRBV11-2 and J usage is TRBJ2-1, with TRBD2 identical over 11 bases. After removal of 4 bases from V and 16 bases from J, the junction contained 15 bases not matched to a gene. The CDR3 length is 15 residues. Germline CDR1 reads SGHAT; CDR2 reads FQNNGV. This chain's CDR3 is CASSYTGTSGSERFF. CDR3 bases: TGTGCCAGCAGCTATACCGGGACTAGCGGTTCGGAACGTTTCTTC.

V usage is TRBV5-6 and J usage is TRBJ1-2; D might be TRBD1 (5 bases). Trimming took off 0 bases at V and 8 bases at J, with 8 bases between the two ends. The length of the CDR3 is 12 residues. The germline CDR1 and CDR2 sequences are SGHDT and YYEEEE. The CDR3, as DNA: TGTGCCAGCAGCTTGGGGGGCGCGGGCTACACCTTC. Translating it yields CASSLGGAGYTF. Supplemented by reference TRBV5-6 and TRBJ1-2, the full variable domain reads DAGVTQSPTHLIKTRGQQVTLRCSPKSGHDTVSWYQQALGQGPQFIFQYYEEEERQRGNFPDRFSGHQFPNYSSELNVNALLLGDSALYLCASSLGGAGYTFGSGTRLTVV.

The chain is built from TRBV4-3 and TRBJ2-2; 9 bases fit TRBD1. CDR1 is LGHNA, CDR2 YSLEER, per germline. CDR3 length: 14 residues. V trimming: 2 bases; J trimming: 6 bases; junction bases outside the gene matches: 1. As DNA, the CDR3 is TGCGCCAGCAGCCAAAACAGGGGGCCCGGGGAGCTGTTTTTT. This encodes CASSQNRGPGELFF.

The J gene is TRBJ1-1, the V gene TRBV12-2; the D call in the table, TRBD1, was not verified against the DNA. TRBV12-2 is designated a pseudogene. CDR3 size: 17 residues. CDR3 nucleotide sequence: TGTGCAAGTCGCTTTGGGTCGACGGAGCTAAGGGGCACTGAAGCTTTCTTT. As protein: CASRFGSTELRGTEAFF.

The chain is built from TRBV2 and TRBJ1-1, with D possibly matching TRBD1 (6 bases). Germline CDR1 SNHLY, CDR2 FYNNEI. V shed 6 bases and J shed 6 bases, with 14 bases lying between them. The CDR3 sequence is 13 residues long. The CDR3 sequence: CASRLDRISEAFF. Here the CDR3 DNA reads TGTGCCAGCAGGCTCGACAGGATCTCTGAAGCTTTCTTT.

CDR3 coding DNA: TGTGCCAGCAGCCTAAACTACGAGCAGTACTTC. Translated: CASSLNYEQYF. The genes are TRBV7-9 and TRBJ2-5; D is undetermined. TRBJ2-7 explains the end of the DNA better; the J call may be wrong. The germline V gene has CDR1 SEHNR and CDR2 FQNEAQ (reference sequence). The CDR3 sequence is 11 residues long.

The V gene is TRBV7-2, the J gene TRBJ2-3, with D perhaps matching TRBD1 (6 bases). The CDR3 is 16 amino acids. V was trimmed by 5 bases and J by 0 bases, leaving 15 bases between them. Looked up from germline, CDR1 is SGHTA and CDR2 is FQGNSA. The CDR3 is CASSRERTASTDTQYF. The CDR3 nucleotides read TGTGCCAGCAGCCGAGAAAGGACAGCTAGCACAGATACGCAGTATTTT.

The V gene is TRBV4-3, the J gene TRBJ1-4; D is unresolved. V lost 4 bases, J lost 0 bases, and 12 bases lay in between. Germline V lookup: CDR1 LGHNA, CDR2 YSLEER. This CDR3 spans 16 amino acids. The CDR3 sequence is CASSPGPGATNEKLFF. CDR3 nucleotides: TGCGCCAGCAGCCCCGGGCCCGGGGCAACTAATGAAAAACTGTTTTTT.

This clone was seen a handful of times. Mismatch with germline at one junction end may stem from a read error. V is TRBV28 and J is TRBJ1-4; 7 bases map to TRBD1. This CDR3 spans 13 amino acids. Germline V gene sequence: CDR1 MDHEN, CDR2 SYDVKM. CDR3 amino acids: CASSPQGGGQKPF. The CDR3 bases are TGTGCCAGCAGTCCCCAAGGGGGCGGACAGAAACCTTTT.

The J gene is TRBJ1-2, the V gene TRBV9; TRBD1 aligns across 7 bases. With 3 bases clipped from V and 6 bases from J, the junction kept 23 bases outside the gene matches. Looked up from germline, CDR1 is SGDLS and CDR2 is YYNGEE. This CDR3 is 19 amino acids long. The CDR3: CASSANQQGYRGPRHGYTF. Here the CDR3 DNA reads TGTGCCAGCAGCGCAAATCAACAGGGCTACAGGGGACCCAGGCATGGCTACACCTTC.

The chain joins TRBV7-3 to TRBJ2-3; 10 bases map to TRBD2. The CDR3 extends over 18 amino acids. Looked up from germline, CDR1 is SGHTA and CDR2 is FQGTGA. Trimming removed 2 bases from V and 0 bases from J; junction bases left unmatched: 8. The CDR3 nucleotides read TGTGCCAGCAGCTTAGCGGCACTAGCGGGAAGTAGCACAGATACGCAGTATTTT. Protein product: CASSLAALAGSSTDTQYF.

This clone showed up just once. The rearrangement links TRBV6-5 to TRBJ2-7, with 8 bases identical to TRBD2. CDR3 length: 14 residues. Germline-derived CDR1 and CDR2 are MNHEY and SVGAGI. V lost 0 bases, J lost 4 bases, and 2 bases stayed unmatched. Here the CDR3 DNA reads TGTGCCAGCAGTTACTCGGGCGGGGGGTACGAGCAGTACTTC. It specifies CASSYSGGGYEQYF.